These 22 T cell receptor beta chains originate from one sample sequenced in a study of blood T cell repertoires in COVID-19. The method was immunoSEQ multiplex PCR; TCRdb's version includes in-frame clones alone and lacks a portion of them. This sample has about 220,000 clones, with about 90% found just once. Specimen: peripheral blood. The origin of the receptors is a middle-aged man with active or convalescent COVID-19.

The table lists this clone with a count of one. The CDR3 DNA sequence: TGCGCCAGCAGCAAGAACCCGACAGGGTTGCCCCTCGCCAGGGGCTACACCTTC. The encoded protein is CASSKNPTGLPLARGYTF. This chain links TRBV4-1 with TRBJ1-2; 7 positions match TRBD1. Trimming cost V 5 bases and J 8 bases; bases outside gene matches: 23. The CDR3 covers 18 residues. Germline assignment: CDR1 MGHRA and CDR2 YSYEKL.

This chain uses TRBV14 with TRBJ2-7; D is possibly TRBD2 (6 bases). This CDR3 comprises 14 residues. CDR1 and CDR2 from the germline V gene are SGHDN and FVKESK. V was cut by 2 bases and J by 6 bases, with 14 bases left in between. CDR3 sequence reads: CASSQLRGWREQYF. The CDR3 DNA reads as TGTGCCAGCAGCCAACTCCGGGGGTGGCGCGAGCAGTACTTC.

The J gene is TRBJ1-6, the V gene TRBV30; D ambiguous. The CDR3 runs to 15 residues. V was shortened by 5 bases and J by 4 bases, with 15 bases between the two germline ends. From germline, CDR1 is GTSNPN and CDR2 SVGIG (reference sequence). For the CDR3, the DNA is TGTGCCTGGGGGCGTCCGCCAGGATATAATTCACCCCTCCACTTT. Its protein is CAWGRPPGYNSPLHF.

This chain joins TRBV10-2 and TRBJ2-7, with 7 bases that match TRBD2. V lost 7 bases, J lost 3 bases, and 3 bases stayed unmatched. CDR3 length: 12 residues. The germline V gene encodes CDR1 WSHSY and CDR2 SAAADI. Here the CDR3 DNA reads TGCGCCAGCAAAGGGACTAACTACGAGCAGTACTTC. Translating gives CASKGTNYEQYF.

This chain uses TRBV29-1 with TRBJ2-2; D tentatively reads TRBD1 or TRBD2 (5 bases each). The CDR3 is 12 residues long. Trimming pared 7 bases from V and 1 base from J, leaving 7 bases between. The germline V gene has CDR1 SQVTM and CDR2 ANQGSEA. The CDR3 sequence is CSARGNTGELFF. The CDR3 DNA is TGCAGCGCGAGGGGGAACACCGGGGAGCTGTTTTTT.

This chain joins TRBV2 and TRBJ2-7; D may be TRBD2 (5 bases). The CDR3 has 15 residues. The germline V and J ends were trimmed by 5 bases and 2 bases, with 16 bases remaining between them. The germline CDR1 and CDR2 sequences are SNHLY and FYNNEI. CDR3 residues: CASSNMRALAYEQYF. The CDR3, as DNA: TGTGCCAGCAGTAATATGCGGGCACTCGCCTACGAGCAGTACTTC.

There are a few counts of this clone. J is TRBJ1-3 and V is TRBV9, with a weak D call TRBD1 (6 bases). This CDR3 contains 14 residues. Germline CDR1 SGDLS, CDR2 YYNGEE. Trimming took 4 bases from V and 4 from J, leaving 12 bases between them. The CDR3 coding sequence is TGTGCCAGCAGCAAAGAGGACAGCGGAAACACCATATATTTT. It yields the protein CASSKEDSGNTIYF.

CDR3 region: CASSTRVGDMNTEAFF. DNA for the CDR3: TGTGCCAGTAGTACGCGGGTCGGTGACATGAACACTGAAGCTTTCTTT. The rearrangement links TRBV19 to TRBJ1-1; D call uncertain. Germline V gene lookup returns CDR1 LNHDA and CDR2 SQIVND (reference sequence). The CDR3 is made up of 16 amino acids. The ends were cut back, 4 bases at V and 0 bases at J, with 15 bases in the middle. Full variable domain (rest looked up from reference TRBV19 and TRBJ1-1): DGGITQSPKYLFRKEGQNVTLSCEQNLNHDAMYWYRQDPGQGLRLIYYSQIVNDFQKGDIAEGYSVSREKKESFPLTVTSAQKNPTAFYLCASSTRVGDMNTEAFFGQGTRLTVV.

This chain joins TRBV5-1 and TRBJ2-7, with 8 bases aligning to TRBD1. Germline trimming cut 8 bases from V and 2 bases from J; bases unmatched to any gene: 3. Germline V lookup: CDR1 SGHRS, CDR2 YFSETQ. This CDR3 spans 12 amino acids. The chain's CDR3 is CASGTGTYEQYF. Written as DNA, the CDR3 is TGCGCCAGTGGGACAGGAACCTACGAGCAGTACTTC.

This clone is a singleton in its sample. The CDR3 coding sequence is TGTGCCAGCAGTGACCCTTCTAGCGGGATCTACAATGAGCAGTTCTTC. Translated: CASSDPSSGIYNEQFF. This chain links TRBV6-1 with TRBJ2-1; TRBD2 agrees at 9 bases. The trim removed 3 bases at V and 3 bases at J, leaving 6 bases unmatched. Per the germline V gene, CDR1 is MNHNS and CDR2 is SASEGT. The CDR3 runs to 16 residues.

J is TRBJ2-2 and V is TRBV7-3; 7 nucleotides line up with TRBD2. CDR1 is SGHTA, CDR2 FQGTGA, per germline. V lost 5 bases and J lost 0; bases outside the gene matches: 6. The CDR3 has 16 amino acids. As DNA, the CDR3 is TGTGCCAGCAGCAAAGCGGGATCACCGAACACCGGGGAGCTGTTTTTT. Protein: CASSKAGSPNTGELFF. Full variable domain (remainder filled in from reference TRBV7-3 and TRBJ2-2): GAGVSQTPSNKVTEKGKYVELRCDPISGHTALYWYRQSLGQGPEFLIYFQGTGAADDSGLPNDRFFAVRPEGSVSTLKIQRTERGDSAVYLCASSKAGSPNTGELFFGEGSRLTVL.

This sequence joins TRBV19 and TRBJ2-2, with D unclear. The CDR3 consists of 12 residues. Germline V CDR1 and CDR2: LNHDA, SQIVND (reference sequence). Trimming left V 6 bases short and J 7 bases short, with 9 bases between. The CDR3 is CASSLHSGELFF. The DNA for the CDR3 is TGTGCCAGTAGCCTCCACAGCGGGGAGCTGTTTTTT.

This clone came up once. The CDR3: CASSQVEGGAEKLFF. Written as DNA, the CDR3 is TGTGCCAGCAGCCAAGTCGAGGGCGGAGCCGAAAAACTGTTTTTT. The chain joins TRBV4-2 to TRBJ1-4; D is ambiguous. Germline V gene lookup returns CDR1 LGHNA and CDR2 YNFKEQ. The V end lost 1 base, the J end lost 8 bases, and 14 bases lay between the germline ends. The CDR3 sequence is 15 residues long.

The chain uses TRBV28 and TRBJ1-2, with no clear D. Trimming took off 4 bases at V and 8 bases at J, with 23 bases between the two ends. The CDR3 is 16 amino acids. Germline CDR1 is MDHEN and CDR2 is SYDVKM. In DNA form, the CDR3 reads TGTGCCAGCAGTTCCCCTTCACTCCGCGCTTTAAGCGGCTACACCTTC. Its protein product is CASSSPSLRALSGYTF.

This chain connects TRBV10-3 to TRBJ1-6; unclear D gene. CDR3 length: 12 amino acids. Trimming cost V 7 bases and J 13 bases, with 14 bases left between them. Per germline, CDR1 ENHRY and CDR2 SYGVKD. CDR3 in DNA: TGTGCCATCACCGGAGATGGCGGGCCCCTCCACTTT. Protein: CAITGDGGPLHF.

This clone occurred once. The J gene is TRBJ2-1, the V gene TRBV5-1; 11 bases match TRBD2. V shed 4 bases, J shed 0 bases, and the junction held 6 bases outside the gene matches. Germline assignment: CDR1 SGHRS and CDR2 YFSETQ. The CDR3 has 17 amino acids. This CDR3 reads CASSSGLAGRSYNEQFF. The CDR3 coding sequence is TGCGCCAGCAGCAGCGGACTAGCGGGCCGCTCCTACAATGAGCAGTTCTTC. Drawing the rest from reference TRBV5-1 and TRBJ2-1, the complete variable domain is KAGVTQTPRYLIKTRGQQVTLSCSPISGHRSVSWYQQTPGQGLQFLFEYFSETQRNKGNFPGRFSGRQFSNSRSEMNVSTLELGDSALYLCASSSGLAGRSYNEQFFGPGTRLTVL.

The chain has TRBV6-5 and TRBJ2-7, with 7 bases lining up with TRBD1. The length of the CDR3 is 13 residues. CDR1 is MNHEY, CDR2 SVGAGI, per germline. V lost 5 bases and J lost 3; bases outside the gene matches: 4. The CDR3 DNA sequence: TGTGCCAGCAGTCCGGGACAGATCTACGAGCAGTACTTC. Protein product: CASSPGQIYEQYF.

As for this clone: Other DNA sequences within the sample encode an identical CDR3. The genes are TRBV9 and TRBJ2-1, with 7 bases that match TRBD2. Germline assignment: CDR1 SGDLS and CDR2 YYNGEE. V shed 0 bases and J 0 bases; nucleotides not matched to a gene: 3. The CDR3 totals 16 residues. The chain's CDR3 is CASSVVGGGSYNEQFF. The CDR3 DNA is TGTGCCAGCAGCGTAGTAGGCGGGGGCTCCTACAATGAGCAGTTCTTC.

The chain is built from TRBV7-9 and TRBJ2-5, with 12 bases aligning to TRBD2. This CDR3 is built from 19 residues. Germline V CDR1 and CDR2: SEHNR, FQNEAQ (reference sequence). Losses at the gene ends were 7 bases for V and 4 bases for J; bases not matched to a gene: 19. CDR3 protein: CASTALGASGGVFRETQYF. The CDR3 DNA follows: TGTGCCAGCACCGCCTTAGGAGCTAGCGGGGGGGTTTTTCGAGAGACCCAGTACTTC.

DNA of the CDR3: TGTGCCAGCAGTGTCGAGACAGGAGGATTAGATGAGCAGTTCTTC. This encodes CASSVETGGLDEQFF. This chain connects TRBV6-4 to TRBJ2-1; possibly TRBD1 for D (6 bases). Germline values: CDR1 MRHNA, CDR2 SNTAGT. The CDR3 has 15 residues. V was shortened by 4 bases and J by 8 bases, with 18 bases between the two germline ends.

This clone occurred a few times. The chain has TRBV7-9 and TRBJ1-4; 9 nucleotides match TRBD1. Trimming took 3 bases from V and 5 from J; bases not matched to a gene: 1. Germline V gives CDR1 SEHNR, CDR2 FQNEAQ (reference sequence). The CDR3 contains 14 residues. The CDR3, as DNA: TGTGCCAGCAGCTTTGGACAGGGGAATGAAAAACTGTTTTTT. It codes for CASSFGQGNEKLFF.

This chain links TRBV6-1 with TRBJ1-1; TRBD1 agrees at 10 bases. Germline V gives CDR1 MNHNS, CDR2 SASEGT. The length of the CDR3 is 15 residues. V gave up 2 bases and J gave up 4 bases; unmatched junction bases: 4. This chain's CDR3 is CASSEPGQGGTEAFF. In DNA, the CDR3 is TGTGCCAGCAGTGAACCCGGACAGGGGGGCACTGAAGCTTTCTTT.